The subject of this entry is one TCR beta chain. Its antigen remains unknown. cDNA synthesis used the whole RNA isolate, giving expressed TCRB sequences. The repertoire was sequenced with immunoSEQ multiplex PCR; TCRdb's copy has only in-frame clones and lacks some. The repertoire holds about 650,000 clones, 9.5% to 15% seen once, with more than 0.09% in the top ten. The source of the sample is a study of beta chain features in type 1 diabetes. Notes on the study in general: Patients with Type 1 diabetes showed moderately but significantly shorter TCRB CDR3s in all four CD4+ subsets.

Sequenced input: naive CD4+ T cells from blood. This receptor was identified in a young man with type 1 diabetes.

The CDR3 spells CASSEGGDTQYF. CDR3 nucleotide sequence: TGTGCCAGCAGTGAAGGTGGAGATACGCAGTATTTT. This chain links TRBV2 with TRBJ2-3; D uncertain. The CDR3 length is 12 residues. V lost 1 base, J lost 5 bases, and 4 bases lay in between. The V gene's germline CDR1 is SNHLY and CDR2 FYNNEI.